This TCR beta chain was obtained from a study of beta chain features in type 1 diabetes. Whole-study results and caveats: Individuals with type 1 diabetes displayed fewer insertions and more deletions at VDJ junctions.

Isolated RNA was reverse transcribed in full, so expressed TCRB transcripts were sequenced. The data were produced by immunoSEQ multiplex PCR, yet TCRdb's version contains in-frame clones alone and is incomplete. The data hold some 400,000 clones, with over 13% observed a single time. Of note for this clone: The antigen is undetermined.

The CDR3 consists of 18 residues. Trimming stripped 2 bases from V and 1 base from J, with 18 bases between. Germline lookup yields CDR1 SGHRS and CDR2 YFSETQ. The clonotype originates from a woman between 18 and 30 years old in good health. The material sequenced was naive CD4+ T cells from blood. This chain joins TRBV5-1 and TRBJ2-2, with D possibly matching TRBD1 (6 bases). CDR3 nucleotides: TGCGCCAGCAGCTTTCAAGACAGGACCACCTTGAACACCGGGGAGCTGTTTTTT. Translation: CASSFQDRTTLNTGELFF.